The 2 T cell receptor beta chains listed next were all sequenced from one sample in a study of blood T cells in healthy people across ages. Using a J-beta primer mix together with a sample-barcoded 5' primer, a second PCR was run for roughly 7 to 11 cycles. TCRdb processed the 5' RACE reads anew with MiXCR; each CDR3 protein has one entry. The repertoire consists of around 800,000 distinct CDR3 sequences, with approximately 59% occurring once and the leading ten covering 28%. The sequenced sample consisted of blood. These receptors all come from a man aged 30 to 45 in good health.

The chain is built from TRBV5-1 and TRBJ2-1; 7 nucleotides line up with TRBD2. Unmatched junction bases numbered 7, after V lost 0 bases and J lost 1 base. CDR3 length: 17 residues. Per the germline V gene, CDR1 is SGHRS and CDR2 is YFSETQ. CDR3 amino acids: CASSLARGRGSYNEQFF. The CDR3 region has the DNA TGCGCCAGCAGCTTGGCCAGAGGGAGGGGATCCTACAATGAGCAGTTCTTC.

The chain combines TRBV9 with TRBJ2-1; no firm D call. The V end was cut by 3 bases, the J end by 4 bases, with 5 bases between. The germline gives CDR1 SGDLS, CDR2 YYNGEE. CDR3 length: 12 amino acids. CDR3 bases: TGTGCCAGCAGCGCCGGATACAATGAGCAGTTCTTC. This codes for CASSAGYNEQFF.